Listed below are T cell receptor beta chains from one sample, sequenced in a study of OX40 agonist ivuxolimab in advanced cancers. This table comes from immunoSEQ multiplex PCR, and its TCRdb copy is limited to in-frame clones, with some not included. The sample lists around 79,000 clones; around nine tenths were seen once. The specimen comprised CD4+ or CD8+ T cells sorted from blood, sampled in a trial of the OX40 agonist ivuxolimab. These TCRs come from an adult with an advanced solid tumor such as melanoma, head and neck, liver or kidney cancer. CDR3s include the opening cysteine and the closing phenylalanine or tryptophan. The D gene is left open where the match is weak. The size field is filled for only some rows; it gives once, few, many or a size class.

CDR3 DNA: TGTGCCTGGAGCAGGGAGGTTCAGCCCCAGCATTTT
CDR3 protein: CAWSREVQPQHF
V gene: TRBV30
D gene: NA
clone size: NA
J gene: TRBJ1-5

CDR3 DNA: TGTGCCAGCAGTTCTCCGGGACAGGCGGGAGATACGCAGTATTTT
CDR3 protein: CASSSPGQAGDTQYF
V gene: TRBV28
D gene: TRBD1
clone size: NA
J gene: TRBJ2-3

CDR3 DNA: TGTGCCAGCAGTGAAATGTACGGTGGCTACACCTTC
CDR3 protein: CASSEMYGGYTF
V gene: TRBV6-5
D gene: NA
clone size: NA
J gene: TRBJ1-2

CDR3 DNA: TGTGCCAGCAGCGTGCCTGGTCCCGGGGAGCTGTTTTTT
CDR3 protein: CASSVPGPGELFF
V gene: TRBV9
D gene: NA
clone size: NA
J gene: TRBJ2-2

CDR3 DNA: TGCAGCGTGGATCGGACTAGCGGGAACGAGCAGTACTTC
CDR3 protein: CSVDRTSGNEQYF
V gene: TRBV29-1
D gene: TRBD2
clone size: NA
J gene: TRBJ2-7

CDR3 DNA: TGTGCCAGCAGCTCAGGGAACAGCTATAATTCACCCCTCCACTTT
CDR3 protein: CASSSGNSYNSPLHF
V gene: TRBV5-5
D gene: NA
clone size: NA
J gene: TRBJ1-6

CDR3 DNA: TGCGCCAGCAGCCCGAGGGCTGACTCCTACGAGCAGTACTTC
CDR3 protein: CASSPRADSYEQYF
V gene: TRBV5-1
D gene: NA
clone size: few
J gene: TRBJ2-7

CDR3 DNA: TGTGCCAGCTCCCCCGGGACGGCGAACACTGAAGCTTTCTTT
CDR3 protein: CASSPGTANTEAFF
V gene: TRBV18
D gene: NA
clone size: few
J gene: TRBJ1-1

CDR3 DNA: TGTGCCAGCAGACCAGAACAGGGAGGGACTGAAGCTTTCTTT
CDR3 protein: CASRPEQGGTEAFF
V gene: TRBV2
D gene: NA
clone size: NA
J gene: TRBJ1-1

CDR3 DNA: TGTGCCAGCAGCTCCAGACAGGGTGATAATTCACCCCTCCACTTT
CDR3 protein: CASSSRQGDNSPLHF
V gene: TRBV5-4
D gene: TRBD1
clone size: medium-sized
J gene: TRBJ1-6

CDR3 DNA: TGTGCCAGACAGGGAGAGGGCTACACCTTC
CDR3 protein: CARQGEGYTF
V gene: TRBV6-1
D gene: NA
clone size: NA
J gene: TRBJ1-2

CDR3 DNA: TGTGCCAGCAGTCATCTTTCGGTTTTAGGCCAGCCCCAGCATTTT
CDR3 protein: CASSHLSVLGQPQHF
V gene: TRBV27
D gene: NA
clone size: NA
J gene: TRBJ1-5

CDR3 DNA: TGCGCCAGCAGGTTGGAGACCGGGGAGCTGTTTTTT
CDR3 protein: CASRLETGELFF
V gene: TRBV5-1
D gene: NA
clone size: NA
J gene: TRBJ2-2

CDR3 DNA: TGTGCCAGCACCCGGGACAGGGGAGGTAGTCAGCCCCAGCATTTT
CDR3 protein: CASTRDRGGSQPQHF
V gene: TRBV6-5
D gene: TRBD1
clone size: NA
J gene: TRBJ1-5

CDR3 DNA: TGTGCCAGCAGCTTAGATCGCGATACGCAGTATTTT
CDR3 protein: CASSLDRDTQYF
V gene: TRBV11-2
D gene: NA
clone size: NA
J gene: TRBJ2-3

CDR3 DNA: TGCGCCAGCAGCTTGGAACTAGCGGGAGGGCCTGCTGAGCAGTTCTTC
CDR3 protein: CASSLELAGGPAEQFF
V gene: TRBV5-1
D gene: TRBD2
clone size: NA
J gene: TRBJ2-1

CDR3 DNA: TGTGCCAGCAGCAAAAGCTCCTACGAGCAGTACTTC
CDR3 protein: CASSKSSYEQYF
V gene: TRBV27
D gene: NA
clone size: NA
J gene: TRBJ2-7

CDR3 DNA: TGCGCCAGCAGCCACAGGGGGCAGACTGGGGCCAACGTCCTGACTTTC
CDR3 protein: CASSHRGQTGANVLTF
V gene: TRBV5-1
D gene: TRBD1
clone size: NA
J gene: TRBJ2-6

CDR3 DNA: TGCGCCAGCAGCTTACAGGGGGCACCCTTGAACACTGAAGCTTTCTTT
CDR3 protein: CASSLQGAPLNTEAFF
V gene: TRBV5-1
D gene: TRBD1
clone size: once
J gene: TRBJ1-1

CDR3 DNA: TGTGCCAGCAGCTCCACGGGGGGATCTGGCTACACCTTC
CDR3 protein: CASSSTGGSGYTF
V gene: TRBV7-9
D gene: NA
clone size: NA
J gene: TRBJ1-2

CDR3 DNA: TGTGCCAGCAGCCCCGGGGGTGGGACAGGGCGCCTCTGGCAGTTCTTC
CDR3 protein: CASSPGGGTGRLWQFF
V gene: TRBV7-2
D gene: TRBD1
clone size: NA
J gene: TRBJ2-1

CDR3 DNA: TGTGCCAGCAGTTTATGGGGAAGGCAAGAGACCCAGTACTTC
CDR3 protein: CASSLWGRQETQYF
V gene: TRBV27
D gene: NA
clone size: NA
J gene: TRBJ2-5

CDR3 DNA: TGTGCCAGTAGGGAGGGGGGTAATCAGCCCCAGCATTTT
CDR3 protein: CASREGGNQPQHF
V gene: TRBV19
D gene: NA
clone size: NA
J gene: TRBJ1-5

CDR3 DNA: TGTGCCAGCAGCTTAGGTTTTAACAGGGACGTCTATGGCTACACCTTC
CDR3 protein: CASSLGFNRDVYGYTF
V gene: TRBV7-2
D gene: NA
clone size: NA
J gene: TRBJ1-2